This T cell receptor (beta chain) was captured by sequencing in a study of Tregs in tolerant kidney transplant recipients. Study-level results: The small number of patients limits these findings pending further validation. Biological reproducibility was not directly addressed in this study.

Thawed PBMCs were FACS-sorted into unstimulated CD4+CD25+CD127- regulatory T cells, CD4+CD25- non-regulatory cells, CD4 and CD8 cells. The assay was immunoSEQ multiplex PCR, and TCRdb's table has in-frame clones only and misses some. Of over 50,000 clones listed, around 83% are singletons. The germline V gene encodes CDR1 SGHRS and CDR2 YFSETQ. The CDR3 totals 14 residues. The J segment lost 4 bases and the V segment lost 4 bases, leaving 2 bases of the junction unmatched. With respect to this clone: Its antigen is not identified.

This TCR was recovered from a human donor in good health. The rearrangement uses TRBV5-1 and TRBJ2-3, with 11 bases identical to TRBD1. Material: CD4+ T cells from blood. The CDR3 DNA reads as TGCGCCAGCAGCGGACAGGGGGCGGCAGATACGCAGTATTTT. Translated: CASSGQGAADTQYF.